This paragraph reports one T cell receptor beta chain. The CDR3 loop spans 14 amino acids. The germline gives CDR1 LGHDT, CDR2 YNNKEL (reference sequence). Trimming removed 4 bases from V and 9 bases from J; junction bases left unmatched: 7. The data derive from a study of blood T cells in healthy people across ages. It was with a sample-barcoded 5' primer and a J-beta primer mix that a second PCR of roughly 6 to 12 cycles was run. A single record per CDR3 protein comes from TCRdb applying MiXCR to the 5' RACE reads. The table records roughly 800,000 distinct CDR3 sequences, roughly 50% of them present only once. Healthy Russian Caucasian donors spanned ages roughly 6 to 100 years.

The receptor was derived from a young man in good health. The chain uses TRBV3-1 and TRBJ1-4; 8 nucleotides match TRBD1. The sample comprised blood. CDR3 protein: CASSLGQGGKKLFF. The CDR3 DNA sequence: TGTGCCAGCAGCCTAGGACAGGGCGGGAAAAAACTGTTTTTT.